This TCR beta chain was recovered during a study of vaccination and CD4 T cells after COVID-19. Background on the study: The study collected post-vaccine samples a median around 72 days after dose two, with a range of 14 to 241.

About this clonotype itself: Its cognate antigen is unknown.

CDR3 length: 14 amino acids. The V gene lost 2 bases and the J gene lost 8 bases, with 15 bases spanning the gap. Documented treatment: roughly 10-day PBMC culture with coronavirus spike peptide pools or control peptides (ViraFEST assay). The Oncomine TCR Beta short-read assay sequenced DNA from cultured CD4+ T cells. TCRdb re-called the PCR reads through MiXCR, storing one row per CDR3 protein. Here the sample spans 7,600 or so distinct CDR3 sequences, roughly 60% being singletons. This chain joins TRBV12-3 or TRBV12-4 and TRBJ1-2, with D perhaps matching TRBD1 (6 bases). The receptor was derived from a human donor who had recovered from COVID-19. Sequencing used CD4+ T cells from blood, cultured in vitro. Here the CDR3 reads CASSLWSGADGYTF. The CDR3 nucleotides read TGTGCCAGCAGTTTATGGTCAGGGGCTGACGGCTACACCTTC.